These 23 T cell receptor beta chains originate from one sample sequenced in a study of regulatory T cells. The PCR used 52 TRBV and 13 TRBJ primers. Data came from immunoSEQ multiplex PCR; TCRdb stores just in-frame clones and leaves some out. Among 20,000 to 25,000 clones listed, roughly 84% were seen once. Broader study findings: Hydrophobic residues at CDR3 positions 6 and 7 were enriched in conventional CD4+ T cells of CD3G-deficient patients.

These receptors have no identified antigens. Material for sequencing was conventional CD4+ T cells sorted from blood. Every receptor here comes from a child aged 5 to 17 with CD3G deficiency.

J is TRBJ2-5 and V is TRBV7-6; D is uncertain. V shed 0 bases and J shed 0 bases, with 5 bases lying between them. The CDR3 covers 14 residues. Per germline, CDR1 SGHVS and CDR2 FNYEAQ. CDR3 sequence reads: CASSLAPDQETQYF. The CDR3 coding sequence is TGTGCCAGCAGCTTAGCACCTGACCAAGAGACCCAGTACTTC. Variable domain in full (rest from reference TRBV7-6 and TRBJ2-5): GAGVSQSPRYKVTKRGQDVALRCDPISGHVSLYWYRQALGQGPEFLTYFNYEAQQDKSGLPNDRFSAERPEGSISTLTIQRTEQRDSAMYRCASSLAPDQETQYFGPGTRLLVL.

The V gene is TRBV7-9, the J gene TRBJ2-2, with TRBD1 matching over 7 bases. This CDR3 contains 16 residues. The trim removed 5 bases at V and 2 bases at J, leaving 8 bases unmatched. The germline CDR1 and CDR2 sequences are SEHNR and FQNEAQ (reference sequence). The CDR3 loop is CASSAYRGSNTGELFF. The CDR3, as DNA: TGTGCCAGCAGCGCCTACAGGGGTTCCAACACCGGGGAGCTGTTTTTT. The variable domain in full, with the rest retrieved from reference TRBV7-9 and TRBJ2-2, is DTGVSQNPRHKITKRGQNVTFRCDPISEHNRLYWYRQTLGQGPEFLTYFQNEAQLEKSRLLSDRFSAERPKGSFSTLEIQRTEQGDSAMYLCASSAYRGSNTGELFFGEGSRLTVL.

V is TRBV5-1 and J is TRBJ2-6, with a tentative D call TRBD1 (7 bases). The CDR3 consists of 18 residues. Germline V gives CDR1 SGHRS, CDR2 YFSETQ. V lost 3 bases and J 4 bases, leaving 20 bases between the germline ends. Here the CDR3 reads CASSWGDSRVLGANVLTF. CDR3 nucleotide sequence: TGCGCCAGCAGCTGGGGGGACAGCCGAGTGTTAGGGGCCAACGTCCTGACTTTC.

The chain joins TRBV10-3 to TRBJ2-7, with TRBD1 matching 7 bases. The CDR3 runs 13 residues. Germline V gene lookup returns CDR1 ENHRY and CDR2 SYGVKD. V lost 3 bases, J lost 9 bases, and 8 bases stayed unmatched. The CDR3 DNA reads TGTGCCATCAGTGACCCGGACAGGCCTGGGCAGTACTTC. It yields the protein CAISDPDRPGQYF.

For this clone: The identical CDR3 is also encoded by other nucleotide sequences in the sample. This chain links TRBV28 with TRBJ2-7; D gene ambiguous. The CDR3 is 14 residues long. Trimming pared 2 bases from V and 4 bases from J, leaving 12 bases between. Per the germline V gene, CDR1 is MDHEN and CDR2 is SYDVKM. In nucleotides, the CDR3 is TGTGCCAGCAGTTTAGCCCCAAAGACATACGAGCAGTACTTC. It yields the protein CASSLAPKTYEQYF.

This chain joins TRBV7-2 and TRBJ2-3; possibly TRBD1 for D (6 bases). The V gene's germline CDR1 is SGHTA and CDR2 FQGNSA. Trimming took off 5 bases at V and 4 bases at J, with 10 bases between the two ends. The CDR3 has 13 amino acids. The CDR3 region is CASSLSGADTQYF. DNA for the CDR3: TGTGCCAGCAGCCTCTCAGGGGCAGATACGCAGTATTTT.

The rearrangement joins TRBV30 to TRBJ2-1, with TRBD2 matching 14 bases. The junction had 4 bases not matched to a gene; V was cut back by 0 bases and J by 6 bases. The CDR3 has 16 residues. Germline V lookup: CDR1 GTSNPN, CDR2 SVGIG (reference sequence). The CDR3 nucleotides are TGTGCCTGGAGTGTACGGGGGACTAGCGGGAGCAATGAGCAGTTCTTC. This translates into CAWSVRGTSGSNEQFF.

The rearrangement links TRBV11-2 to TRBJ2-7; D uncertain. V was cut by 0 bases and J by 3 bases, with 6 bases left in between. The germline CDR1 and CDR2 sequences are SGHAT and FQNNGV. The CDR3 has 13 residues. Written as DNA, the CDR3 is TGTGCCAGCAGCTTAGATTTCGGCTACGAGCAGTACTTC. Translation gives CASSLDFGYEQYF. The whole variable domain, remainder taken from reference TRBV11-2 and TRBJ2-7, is EAGVAQSPRYKIIEKRQSVAFWCNPISGHATLYWYQQILGQGPKLLIQFQNNGVVDDSQLPKDRFSAERLKGVDSTLKIQPAKLEDSAVYLCASSLDFGYEQYFGPGTRLTVT.

The chain carries TRBV28 and TRBJ1-2; D perhaps matches TRBD1 (6 bases). With 4 bases removed from V and 8 bases from J, the gap between germline ends came to 14 bases. This CDR3 is 13 amino acids long. Germline CDR1 and CDR2: MDHEN and SYDVKM. CDR3 nucleotide sequence: TGTGCCAGCAGTTCTGGACAGAGACTGGGCTACACCTTC. It is translated as CASSSGQRLGYTF.

The V call is TRBV5-1, the J call TRBJ2-1, with 7 bases that match TRBD1. In germline, CDR1 is SGHRS, CDR2 YFSETQ. V was clipped by 0 bases and J by 5 bases; unmatched bases: 5. The CDR3 contains 15 residues. CDR3 region: CASSLGQGWDNEQFF. The CDR3 coding sequence is TGCGCCAGCAGCTTGGGACAGGGTTGGGACAATGAGCAGTTCTTC.

In its sample, this clone was seen a few times. This chain joins TRBV28 and TRBJ2-7, with 9 positions matching TRBD2. CDR3 size: 16 residues. Germline loops: CDR1 MDHEN, CDR2 SYDVKM. The trim removed 5 bases at V and 1 base at J, leaving 9 bases unmatched. CDR3 residues: CASSPASGKGSYEQYF. The CDR3, as DNA: TGTGCCAGCAGTCCCGCTAGCGGGAAGGGATCCTACGAGCAGTACTTC. Looking up the rest from reference TRBV28 and TRBJ2-7 gives the full variable domain: DVKVTQSSRYLVKRTGEKVFLECVQDMDHENMFWYRQDPGLGLRLIYFSYDVKMKEKGDIPEGYSVSREKKERFSLILESASTNQTSMYLCASSPASGKGSYEQYFGPGTRLTVT.

The rearrangement joins TRBV28 to TRBJ2-2; 15 nucleotides align to TRBD2. Germline loops: CDR1 MDHEN, CDR2 SYDVKM. Germline trimming cut 4 bases from V and 4 bases from J; bases unmatched to any gene: 16. The CDR3 runs 21 residues. The CDR3 protein is CASSSYIPQGLAGGRTGELFF. CDR3 nucleotide sequence: TGTGCCAGCAGTTCTTATATACCCCAAGGACTAGCGGGAGGGCGCACCGGGGAGCTGTTTTTT.

DNA of the CDR3: TGTGCCAGTAGTATCAACGGACAAGAGACCCAGTACTTC. Encoded protein: CASSINGQETQYF. The V call is TRBV19, the J call TRBJ2-5, with D uncertain. CDR3 length equals 13 residues. V lost 3 bases to trimming and J lost 2 bases, with 7 bases between them. Per germline, CDR1 LNHDA and CDR2 SQIVND (reference sequence).

This chain connects TRBV28 to TRBJ2-7; D call uncertain. V was shortened by 6 bases and J by 1 base, with 19 bases between the two germline ends. Germline assignment: CDR1 MDHEN and CDR2 SYDVKM. CDR3 length: 16 amino acids. Here the CDR3 DNA reads TGTGCCAGCAGCAATAATAGAGGATCCGGGTCCTACGAGCAGTACTTC. Protein product: CASSNNRGSGSYEQYF.

V and J are TRBV7-8 and TRBJ1-1; D is ambiguous. The V and J ends lost 0 bases and 11 bases respectively, with 13 bases between them. This CDR3 has 13 residues. The germline gives CDR1 SGHVS, CDR2 FQNEAQ. As DNA, the CDR3 is TGTGCCAGCAGCTTAGCGTATGGAGCCTCGGCTTTCTTT. Amino acid sequence: CASSLAYGASAFF.

This rearrangement joins TRBV5-1 to TRBJ2-5; 8 bases fit TRBD2. V was clipped by 0 bases and J by 3 bases; unmatched bases: 7. Germline V gives CDR1 SGHRS, CDR2 YFSETQ. The CDR3 is 16 residues long. CDR3 bases: TGCGCCAGCAGCTTGGAAGGTAGCGGGAATGAAGAGACCCAGTACTTC. Amino acid sequence: CASSLEGSGNEETQYF.

This rearrangement joins TRBV7-6 to TRBJ2-5, with TRBD1 matching over 10 bases. The J segment lost 4 bases and the V segment lost 0 bases, leaving 8 bases of the junction unmatched. The CDR3 extends over 17 amino acids. Germline V gene lookup returns CDR1 SGHVS and CDR2 FNYEAQ. CDR3 protein: CASSLAPDRGILETQYF. The CDR3 DNA sequence: TGTGCCAGCAGCTTAGCCCCGGACAGGGGGATATTAGAGACCCAGTACTTC.

This sequence joins TRBV6-1 and TRBJ2-7; D might be TRBD1 (5 bases). This CDR3 is 13 amino acids long. Per germline, CDR1 MNHNS and CDR2 SASEGT. Trimming pared 2 bases from V and 3 bases from J, leaving 8 bases between. The CDR3 reads CASSEQGGYEQYF. The CDR3 nucleotides are TGTGCCAGCAGTGAACAGGGCGGCTACGAGCAGTACTTC.

The chain couples TRBV11-2 to TRBJ2-7, with D perhaps TRBD1 (6 bases). Trimming stripped 3 bases from V and 1 base from J, with 10 bases between. The CDR3 is made up of 14 amino acids. Germline V gene sequence: CDR1 SGHAT, CDR2 FQNNGV. The CDR3 nucleotides read TGTGCCAGCAGCTTTTACAGGGAGTCCTACGAGCAGTACTTC. This sequence encodes CASSFYRESYEQYF.

This rearrangement joins TRBV10-3 to TRBJ1-2, with unresolved D. V dropped 6 bases and J dropped 0 bases, with 8 bases sitting between them. The germline V gene has CDR1 ENHRY and CDR2 SYGVKD. The CDR3 is 13 amino acids. This CDR3 is CAISSLANYGYTF. The CDR3 coding sequence is TGTGCCATCAGCTCCTTGGCTAACTATGGCTACACCTTC.

V gene TRBV18 combines with J gene TRBJ2-1, with 8 bases identical to TRBD2. This CDR3 has 14 amino acids. The V segment lost 2 bases and the J segment 6 bases; nucleotides outside the gene matches: 3. Germline V gene data show CDR1 as KGHSH and CDR2 as LQKENI. DNA of the CDR3: TGTGCCAGCTCACCAGGGCTAGCGGGCAATGAGCAGTTCTTC. Amino acids: CASSPGLAGNEQFF. The full variable domain, its missing parts supplied by reference TRBV18 and TRBJ2-1, is NAGVMQNPRHLVRRRGQEARLRCSPMKGHSHVYWYRQLPEEGLKFMVYLQKENIIDESGMPKERFSAEFPKEGPSILRIQQVVRGDSAAYFCASSPGLAGNEQFFGPGTRLTVL.

The rearrangement joins TRBV19 to TRBJ1-2; D uncertain. V lost 3 bases to trimming and J lost 8 bases, with 16 bases between them. CDR3 length equals 14 residues. Germline CDR1 reads LNHDA; CDR2 reads SQIVND (reference sequence). For the CDR3, the DNA is TGTGCCAGTAGTATGATTCCCGACCGGGGAGGCTACACCTTC. Translated, it gives CASSMIPDRGGYTF.

CDR3 in DNA: TGTGCCAGCAGTTCCCGCGGGCAAGGGGCCAACGTCCTGACTTTC. Its translation: CASSSRGQGANVLTF. The chain has TRBV28 and TRBJ2-6, with D possibly being TRBD2 (5 bases). The V gene's germline CDR1 is MDHEN and CDR2 SYDVKM. The V and J ends lost 4 bases and 4 bases respectively, with 11 bases between them. The CDR3 spans 15 residues.